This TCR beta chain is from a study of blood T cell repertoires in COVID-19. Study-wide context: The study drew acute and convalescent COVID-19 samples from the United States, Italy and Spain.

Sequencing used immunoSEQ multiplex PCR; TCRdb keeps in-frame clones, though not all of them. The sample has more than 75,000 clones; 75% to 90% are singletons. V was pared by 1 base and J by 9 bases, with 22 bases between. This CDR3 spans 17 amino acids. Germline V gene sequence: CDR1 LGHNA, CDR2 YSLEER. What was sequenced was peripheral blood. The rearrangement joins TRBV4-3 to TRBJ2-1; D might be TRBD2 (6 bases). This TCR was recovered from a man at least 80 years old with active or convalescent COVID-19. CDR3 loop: CASSQGAGRVPTSEQFF. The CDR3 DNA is TGCGCCAGCAGCCAAGGGGCGGGAAGGGTCCCTACAAGTGAGCAGTTCTTC.